The clone carrying this T cell receptor beta chain was detected only a few times. These data come from a study of CD8 T cells in ankylosing spondylitis. V lost 5 bases and J lost 9; bases outside the gene matches: 13. In germline, CDR1 is SGHVS, CDR2 FNYEAQ. The CDR3 totals 15 residues. TCRdb recomputed calls from the 5' RACE reads with MiXCR, one row per CDR3 protein. Altogether roughly 170,000 distinct CDR3 sequences are present, approximately 9% being singletons, with the ten largest covering over 13%. This chain connects TRBV7-6 to TRBJ2-1; 7 bases are shared with TRBD2. This receptor was taken from a female donor with ankylosing spondylitis or in good health (not recorded which). Material for sequencing was blood, either unsorted or a sorted T cell fraction (not recorded which). CDR3 DNA sequence: TGTGCCAGCAGCGTCTACAGCGGGGTAGATAGTGAGCAGTTCTTC. Protein sequence: CASSVYSGVDSEQFF. Drawing the rest from reference TRBV7-6 and TRBJ2-1, the complete variable domain is GAGVSQSPRYKVTKRGQDVALRCDPISGHVSLYWYRQALGQGPEFLTYFNYEAQQDKSGLPNDRFSAERPEGSISTLTIQRTEQRDSAMYRCASSVYSGVDSEQFFGPGTRLTVL.